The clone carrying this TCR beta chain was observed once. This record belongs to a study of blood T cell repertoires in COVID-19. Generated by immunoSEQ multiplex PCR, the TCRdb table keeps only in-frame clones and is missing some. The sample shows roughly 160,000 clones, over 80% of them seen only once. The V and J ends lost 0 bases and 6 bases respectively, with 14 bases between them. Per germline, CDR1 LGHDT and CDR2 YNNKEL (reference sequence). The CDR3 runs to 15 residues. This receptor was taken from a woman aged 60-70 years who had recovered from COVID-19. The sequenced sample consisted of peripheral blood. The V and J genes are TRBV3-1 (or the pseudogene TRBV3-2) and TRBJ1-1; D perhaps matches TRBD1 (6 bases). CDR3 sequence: CASSQDSGRGAEAFF. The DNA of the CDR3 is TGTGCCAGCAGCCAAGATTCTGGCAGGGGTGCTGAAGCTTTCTTT.